Following are 19 T cell receptor beta chains from one sample sequenced in a study of identical twins (dated by TCRdb to the mid-2010s). Library preparation was by 5' RACE. Sequencer: Illumina HiSeq 2000. TCRdb's own reprocessing of the public reads used fastp at Q25 and MiXCR and kept productive beta chains. Each entry merges the rows of one CDR3 protein and shows their most common DNA and genes. The sample yields 1.5 million or so distinct CDR3 sequences; around a third were counted once. The ten largest account for about 0.25% of the sample. Source material: cord blood. The receptors were gathered from a newborn girl in good health.

V usage is TRBV12-3 or TRBV12-4 and J usage is TRBJ2-1, with 13 bases identical to TRBD2. The CDR3 extends over 18 amino acids. The V segment lost 5 bases and the J segment 0 bases; nucleotides outside the gene matches: 7. The CDR3 reads CASSRTSGGAFSYNEQFF. The CDR3 nucleotides are TGTGCCAGCAGTCGAACTAGCGGGGGGGCTTTCTCCTACAATGAGCAGTTCTTC.

Written as DNA, the CDR3 is TGTGCCAGCTCACTTCTAGCGCACCACTCGAAGACCCAGTACTTC. It specifies CASSLLAHHSKTQYF. V and J are TRBV18 and TRBJ2-4; D is possibly TRBD2 (6 bases). The DNA end is a closer match to TRBJ2-5, so the J assignment may be wrong. Germline-derived CDR1 and CDR2 are KGHSH and LQKENI. The CDR3 consists of 15 residues.

The J gene is TRBJ2-5, the V gene TRBV2, with 11 bases that match TRBD2. V shed 1 base and J 0 bases; nucleotides not matched to a gene: 4. This CDR3 is built from 17 residues. Looked up from germline, CDR1 is SNHLY and CDR2 is FYNNEI. The CDR3, as DNA: TGTGCCAGCAGTGAAGACAGACTAGCGGGGTACCAAGAGACCCAGTACTTC. Amino acids: CASSEDRLAGYQETQYF.

The chain joins TRBV5-1 to TRBJ2-7; either TRBD1 or TRBD2 may fit D (6 bases each). With 1 base removed from V and 2 bases from J, the gap between germline ends came to 22 bases. This CDR3 contains 18 residues. Germline assignment: CDR1 SGHRS and CDR2 YFSETQ. CDR3 sequence (DNA): TGCGCCAGCAGCTTGCATCTAGTTGGACGGGGGCCTACCTACGAGCAGTACTTC. Translating gives CASSLHLVGRGPTYEQYF.

This clonotype was observed a few times. This rearrangement joins TRBV3-1 to TRBJ2-2; 11 bases map to TRBD2. This CDR3 is built from 15 residues. CDR1 and CDR2 from the germline V gene are LGHDT and YNNKEL (reference sequence). The V segment lost 4 bases and the J segment 3 bases; nucleotides outside the gene matches: 1. In DNA form, the CDR3 reads TGTGCCAGCAGCCGTAGCGGGGGGGACACCGGGGAGCTGTTTTTT. The encoded protein is CASSRSGGDTGELFF. Filled out from reference TRBV3-1 and TRBJ2-2, the complete variable domain reads DTAVSQTPKYLVTQMGNDKSIKCEQNLGHDTMYWYKQDSKKFLKIMFSYNNKELIINETVPNRFSPKSPDKAHLNLHINSLELGDSAVYFCASSRSGGDTGELFFGEGSRLTVL.

With respect to this clonotype: A much bigger clone sits one base away, suggesting this may be a read error. The V call is TRBV29-1, the J call TRBJ2-1, with a tentative D call TRBD2 (5 bases). The closer fit of TRBJ2-7 to the DNA end suggests the J call may be wrong. Germline V CDR1 and CDR2: SQVTM, ANQGSEA. This CDR3 has 12 residues. DNA for the CDR3: TGCAGCGTTGTTTGGAGGCACAATGAGCAGTACTTC. This codes for CSVVWRHNEQYF.

The gene calls are TRBV3-1 and TRBJ2-4; 12 bases align to TRBD1. The J call may be faulty, since TRBJ2-7 better matches the DNA end. The CDR3 extends over 15 amino acids. Germline lookup yields CDR1 LGHDT and CDR2 YNNKEL (reference sequence). In DNA, the CDR3 is TGTGCCAGCAGCCCACGGGGACAGGGGGCGAACGAGCAGTACTTC. As protein: CASSPRGQGANEQYF.

This chain uses TRBV28 with TRBJ1-2, with D unclear. Trimming left V 6 bases short and J 6 bases short, with 11 bases between. This CDR3 comprises 12 residues. Looked up from germline, CDR1 is MDHEN and CDR2 is SYDVKM. The CDR3 nucleotides are TGTGCCAGCAGGGCCCAATCGAATGGCTACACCTTC. Its protein product is CASRAQSNGYTF.

The sample holds a few counts of this clonotype. The rearrangement links TRBV5-1 to TRBJ2-6, with TRBD2 identical over 7 bases. Germline V gives CDR1 SGHRS, CDR2 YFSETQ. Trimming at V came to 4 bases and at J to 2 bases, leaving 0 bases not matched to a gene. The CDR3 loop spans 14 amino acids. As DNA, the CDR3 is TGCGCCAGCAGCGGACTAGCTGGGGCCAACGTCCTGACTTTC. This codes for CASSGLAGANVLTF.

This clonotype was observed a handful of times. This chain links TRBV6-5 with TRBJ1-4, with TRBD1 matching 9 bases. This CDR3 has 17 amino acids. Trimming cost V 2 bases and J 3 bases; bases outside gene matches: 7. Germline V gene lookup returns CDR1 MNHEY and CDR2 SVGAGI. CDR3 sequence reads: CASSYDFRQGANEKLFF. CDR3 bases: TGTGCCAGCAGTTACGACTTCCGACAGGGGGCTAATGAAAAACTGTTTTTT.

Remarks on this clonotype: A read error may account for a junction end that differs from germline. V usage is TRBV3-1 and J usage is TRBJ2-1; 10 nucleotides match TRBD2. The CDR3 contains 14 residues. The germline V gene encodes CDR1 LGHDT and CDR2 YNNKEL (reference sequence). The CDR3 coding sequence is TGTGTCAGCAGTATTAGCGGGGGGCGGGGTTTCTGGTTCTTC. Amino acid sequence: CVSSISGGRGFWFF.

The chain has TRBV27 and TRBJ2-7; TRBD1 is a possible D gene (5 bases). V lost 0 bases and J 2 bases, leaving 11 bases between the germline ends. The CDR3 covers 15 residues. Germline-derived CDR1 and CDR2 are MNHEY and SMNVEV (reference sequence). The chain's CDR3 is CASSLSVRVAYEQYF. In DNA, the CDR3 is TGTGCCAGCAGTTTATCGGTCAGGGTTGCCTACGAGCAGTACTTC.

This clonotype was found a few times. Here the CDR3 DNA reads TGTGCCAGCAGCTTCACGGCTTGGCGGGACGCGCAGTATTTT. Translating gives CASSFTAWRDAQYF. The rearrangement links TRBV7-2 to TRBJ2-3, with D maybe TRBD2 (6 bases). The V end lost 3 bases, the J end lost 10 bases, and 17 bases lay between the germline ends. Germline CDR1 SGHTA, CDR2 FQGNSA. This CDR3 spans 14 amino acids.

This clonotype came up a few times. J is TRBJ2-7 and V is TRBV6-1; 9 bases fit TRBD1. Germline lookup yields CDR1 MNHNS and CDR2 SASEGT. This CDR3 comprises 16 residues. The ends lost 5 bases at V and 0 bases at J; junction bases unmatched: 8. The CDR3 DNA follows: TGTGCCAGCAGTAAGACAGGGGGTCACGTCTCCTACGAGCAGTACTTC. This codes for CASSKTGGHVSYEQYF.

Here the CDR3 DNA reads TGTGCTAGTGGTTTGGTGCTCGGGACTAGCGGGGGGACCACAGATACGCAGTATTTT. It specifies CASGLVLGTSGGTTDTQYF. The chain has TRBV12-5 and TRBJ2-3, with 15 bases matching TRBD2. The V segment lost 0 bases and the J segment 2 bases; nucleotides outside the gene matches: 6. The CDR3 totals 19 residues. Germline V gene data show CDR1 as LGHNT and CDR2 as FRNRAP.

This clonotype was detected only a few times. The chain employs TRBV7-8 and TRBJ1-5; TRBD1 is a possible D gene (5 bases). CDR3 size: 14 residues. Trimming stripped 5 bases from V and 5 bases from J, with 13 bases between. CDR1 and CDR2 from the germline V gene are SGHVS and FQNEAQ. CDR3 region: CASSHGQGDQPQHF. As DNA, the CDR3 is TGTGCCAGCAGCCACGGTCAGGGAGATCAGCCCCAGCATTTT.

This clonotype was observed at least ten times. This chain connects TRBV7-9 to TRBJ2-5, with D perhaps given as TRBD1 or TRBD2 (5 bases each). This CDR3 comprises 18 residues. V shed 2 bases and J shed 2 bases, with 21 bases lying between them. Germline V gene lookup returns CDR1 SEHNR and CDR2 FQNEAQ (reference sequence). The CDR3 coding sequence is TGTGCCAGCAGCTTAACGATCACACGGGACGGGTTACAAGAGACCCAGTACTTC. Protein: CASSLTITRDGLQETQYF.

The chain joins TRBV20-1 to TRBJ2-1; D might be TRBD2 (6 bases). CDR1 DFQATT and CDR2 SNEGSKA come from the germline V gene (reference sequence). Trimming left V 1 base short and J 0 bases short, with 16 bases between. This CDR3 region has 17 residues. CDR3 DNA sequence: TGCAGTGCTAGAGTCTTTGGCGCGGGGAGCTCCTACAATGAGCAGTTCTTC. This sequence encodes CSARVFGAGSSYNEQFF.

The table lists this clonotype with many counts. The V and J genes are TRBV5-1 and TRBJ1-6; 8 bases agree with TRBD1. The V gene end was trimmed by 3 bases and the J gene end by 5 bases; junction bases not matched to a gene: 7. CDR3 size: 16 residues. CDR1 is SGHRS, CDR2 YFSETQ, per germline. The DNA for the CDR3 is TGCGCCAGCAGCTCCGGGACAGGAAAAAATAATTCACCCCTCCACTTT. The encoded protein is CASSSGTGKNNSPLHF.